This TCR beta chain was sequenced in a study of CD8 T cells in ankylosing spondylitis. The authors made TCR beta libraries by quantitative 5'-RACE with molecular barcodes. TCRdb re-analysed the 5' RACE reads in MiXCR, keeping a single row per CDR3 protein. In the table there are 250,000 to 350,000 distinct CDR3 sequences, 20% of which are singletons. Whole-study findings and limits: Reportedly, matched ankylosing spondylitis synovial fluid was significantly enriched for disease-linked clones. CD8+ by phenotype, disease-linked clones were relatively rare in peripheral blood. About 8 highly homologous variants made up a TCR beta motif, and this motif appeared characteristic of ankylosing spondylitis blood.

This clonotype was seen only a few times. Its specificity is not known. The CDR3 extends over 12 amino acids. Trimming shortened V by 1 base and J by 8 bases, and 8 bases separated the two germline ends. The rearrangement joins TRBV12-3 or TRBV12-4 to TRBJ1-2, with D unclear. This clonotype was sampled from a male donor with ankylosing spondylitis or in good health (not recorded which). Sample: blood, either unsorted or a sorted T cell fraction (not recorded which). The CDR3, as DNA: TGTGCCAGCAGTTTAGTGGCTAGGGGCTACACCTTC. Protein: CASSLVARGYTF.